This TCR beta chain emerged from a study of cytomegalovirus exposure and HLA in healthy donors. A multiplex PCR was run with 60 Vbeta primers and 13 Jbeta primers. Here immunoSEQ multiplex PCR was the method, and the copy in TCRdb shows in-frame clones only, minus some. The data contain more than 95,000 clones, around 68% of them singletons. This CDR3 comprises 14 residues. The germline CDR1 and CDR2 sequences are LGHNT and FRNRAP. Trimming removed 5 bases from V and 3 bases from J, with 10 bases in between. The chain recombines TRBV12-5 with TRBJ2-2, with D unresolved. Sequenced sample: PBMCs. The TCR originated in a woman between 45 and 60 years old in good health and CMV-seropositive. The CDR3 loop reads CASGPPRDTGELFF. As DNA, the CDR3 is TGTGCTAGTGGTCCCCCTCGTGACACCGGGGAGCTGTTTTTT.